The 7 T cell receptor beta chains reported below all come from one sample, sequenced in a study of cytomegalovirus exposure and HLA in healthy donors listed by TCRdb under 2017. To prepare the library, the immunoSEQ multiplex PCR assay was applied. For the multiplex PCR, a mixture combining 60 forward primers for TCR Vbeta segments and 13 reverse primers for TCR Jbeta segments was used. TCRdb took over this immuneACCESS table, retaining in-frame rearrangements with V and J assigned. Such tables are incomplete; in checked studies, under half of the missing clones stem from an unresolved V gene, and the remainder is unexplained. The sample table lists around 80,000 clones, about 79% of them with a count of one. The ten largest account for about 6.4% of the sample. Sequenced: PBMCs. These receptors came from a female donor in good health and CMV-seronegative.

This chain uses TRBV19 with TRBJ1-5; D gene uncertain. Per germline, CDR1 LNHDA and CDR2 SQIVND (reference sequence). Trimming pared 1 base from V and 7 bases from J, leaving 11 bases between. The CDR3 length is 14 residues. The CDR3 DNA sequence: TGTGCCAGTAGTATAGGTTGGGAGGTACAGCCCCAGCATTTT. Protein sequence: CASSIGWEVQPQHF.

The rearrangement joins TRBV28 to TRBJ1-2, with D unresolved. This CDR3 has 13 amino acids. Germline V gene data show CDR1 as MDHEN and CDR2 as SYDVKM. The V end lost 7 bases, the J end lost 4 bases, and 13 bases lay between the germline ends. CDR3 nucleotide sequence: TGTGCCAGCAATACAAACAACGTCTATGGCTACACCTTC. Its translation is CASNTNNVYGYTF.

This sequence joins TRBV19 and TRBJ1-1; tentative D call: TRBD1 (6 bases). CDR3 size: 13 residues. The germline V gene encodes CDR1 LNHDA and CDR2 SQIVND (reference sequence). Deletions cut 3 bases from V and 4 bases from J, with 9 bases between. CDR3 DNA sequence: TGTGCCAGTAGTATGGACAGCCTCACTGAAGCTTTCTTT. Protein product: CASSMDSLTEAFF.

A single count supports this clone. The V and J genes are TRBV2 and TRBJ2-3; tentative D call: TRBD2 (6 bases). From germline, CDR1 is SNHLY and CDR2 FYNNEI. The V end lost 6 bases, the J end lost 3 bases, and 10 bases lay between the germline ends. The CDR3 extends over 13 amino acids. The CDR3 reads CASSLEGTDTQYF. CDR3 DNA sequence: TGTGCCAGCAGCTTGGAGGGGACAGATACGCAGTATTTT.

This sequence joins TRBV10-2 and TRBJ2-7, with 7 bases lining up with TRBD1. This CDR3 has 13 amino acids. The germline V gene encodes CDR1 WSHSY and CDR2 SAAADI. After removal of 8 bases from V and 1 base from J, the junction contained 5 bases not matched to a gene. The CDR3, as DNA: TGCGCCAGCGGGGGACAGTGGTCCTACGAGCAGTACTTC. Protein sequence: CASGGQWSYEQYF.

J is TRBJ1-5 and V is TRBV28; no definite D call. The CDR3 extends over 19 amino acids. Looked up from germline, CDR1 is MDHEN and CDR2 is SYDVKM. V was shortened by 6 bases and J by 0 bases, with 24 bases between the two germline ends. The CDR3 region has the DNA TGTGCCAGCAGCCTGGATCGGAGACGCATTCGGCATAGCAATCAGCCCCAGCATTTT. Residues: CASSLDRRRIRHSNQPQHF.

The J gene is TRBJ1-6, the V gene TRBV18, with TRBD1 identical over 7 bases. V was clipped by 3 bases and J by 6 bases; unmatched bases: 8. The CDR3 contains 16 residues. Germline V gene data show CDR1 as KGHSH and CDR2 as LQKENI. This CDR3 is CASSPPDRPANSPLHF. The DNA for the CDR3 is TGTGCCAGCTCACCCCCGGACAGGCCCGCTAATTCACCCCTCCACTTT.